The entry below gives a single T cell receptor (beta chain) sequence along with its context. Its specificity is unknown. Stated treatment: oral pan-JAK inhibitor, 5-10 mg twice daily. Researchers took lesional scalp punch biopsies and peripheral blood from people who were alopecia areata patients. This sample stems from a study of CD8+ T cells in alopecia areata. Study-level background: A 6-month period off drug followed tofacitinib, which lasted 6 to 18 months. The study, taken as a whole, reports: Having one nonresponder leaves uncertain how baseline CD8+ expansion relates to response. Numerous expanded lesional clones remained in scalp and blood during tofacitinib.

CDR1 and CDR2 from the germline V gene are LNHNV and YYDKDF (reference sequence). V was cut by 8 bases and J by 4 bases, with 21 bases left in between. The CDR3 extends over 16 amino acids. The authors extracted RNA and reverse transcribed it into cDNA as the sequencing template. Method: immunoSEQ multiplex PCR; TCRdb's copy keeps in-frame clones and lacks some. The table has some 150,000 clones, roughly nine tenths seen once. The specimen comprised CD8+ T cells sorted from blood, sampled at week 4, from a patient treated with tofacitinib. The sequence came from a human donor with alopecia areata. The V call is TRBV15, the J call TRBJ2-1, with D maybe TRBD2 (7 bases). This CDR3 reads CATLPLGGATYNEQFF. CDR3 in DNA: TGTGCCACCTTGCCGCTGGGGGGGGCCACTTACAATGAGCAGTTCTTC. Full variable domain (rest looked up from reference TRBV15 and TRBJ2-1): DAMVIQNPRYQVTQFGKPVTLSCSQTLNHNVMYWYQQKSSQAPKLLFHYYDKDFNNEADTPDNFQSRRPNTSFCFLDIRSPGLGDTAMYLCATLPLGGATYNEQFFGPGTRLTVL.